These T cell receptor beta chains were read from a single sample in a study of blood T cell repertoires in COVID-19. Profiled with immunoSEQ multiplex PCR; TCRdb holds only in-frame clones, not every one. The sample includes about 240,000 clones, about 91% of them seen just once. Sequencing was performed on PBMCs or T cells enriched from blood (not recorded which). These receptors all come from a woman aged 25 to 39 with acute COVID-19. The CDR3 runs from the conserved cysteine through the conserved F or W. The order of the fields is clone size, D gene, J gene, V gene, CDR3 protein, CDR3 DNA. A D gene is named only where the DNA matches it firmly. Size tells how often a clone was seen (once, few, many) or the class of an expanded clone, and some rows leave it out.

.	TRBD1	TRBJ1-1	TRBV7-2	CASSFARGRGTEAFF	TGTGCCAGCAGCTTTGCTAGGGGGCGAGGCACTGAAGCTTTCTTT
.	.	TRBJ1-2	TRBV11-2	CASSLDNTNYGYTF	TGTGCCAGCAGCTTAGATAATACTAACTATGGCTACACCTTC
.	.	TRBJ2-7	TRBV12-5	CASDPRGAGGRTYEQYF	TGTGCTAGTGACCCGAGGGGCGCAGGGGGGAGGACCTACGAGCAGTACTTC
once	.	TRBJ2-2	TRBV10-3	CAITGSTGELFF	TGTGCCATCACGGGGTCCACCGGGGAGCTGTTTTTT
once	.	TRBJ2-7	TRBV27	CASSRASGGTYEQYF	TGTGCCAGCAGCCGGGCGTCGGGCGGGACCTACGAGCAGTACTTC
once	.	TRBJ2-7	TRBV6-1	CASSEQGYEQYF	TGTGCCAGCAGTGAACAGGGCTACGAGCAGTACTTC
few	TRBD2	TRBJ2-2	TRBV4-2	CASSRATSGGAGTGELFF	TGTGCCAGCAGCCGAGCGACTAGCGGGGGGGCGGGCACCGGGGAGCTGTTTTTT
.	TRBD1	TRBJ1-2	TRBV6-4	CASSERTGSDGYTF	TGTGCCAGCAGTGAGAGGACAGGGTCGGATGGCTACACCTTC
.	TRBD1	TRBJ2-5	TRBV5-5	CASSGTGAGGLETQYF	TGTGCCAGCAGCGGCACCGGGGCAGGGGGTTTGGAGACCCAGTACTTC
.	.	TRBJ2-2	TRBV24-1	CATAPRQNTGELFF	TGTGCCACCGCCCCGAGACAGAACACCGGGGAGCTGTTTTTT
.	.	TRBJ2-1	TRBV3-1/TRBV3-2	CASSGDGGQTYNEQFF	TGTGCCAGCAGTGGGGACGGGGGGCAAACCTACAATGAGCAGTTCTTC
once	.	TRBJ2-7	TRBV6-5	CASSYSRVSYEQYF	TGTGCCAGCAGTTACTCGCGAGTCTCCTACGAGCAGTACTTC
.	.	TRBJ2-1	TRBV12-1	CASSSRPGGHLNEQFF	TGTGCCAGCAGCTCCAGACCAGGGGGTCATCTCAATGAGCAGTTCTTC
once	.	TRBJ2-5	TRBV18	CASSPEETQYF	TGTGCCAGCTCACCGGAGGAGACCCAGTACTTC
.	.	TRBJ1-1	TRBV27	CASSTSQNTEAFF	TGTGCCAGCAGTACCAGTCAGAACACTGAAGCTTTCTTT
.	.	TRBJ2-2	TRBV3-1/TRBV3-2	CASISPPTGELFF	TGTGCCAGCATTAGTCCCCCCACCGGGGAGCTGTTTTTT
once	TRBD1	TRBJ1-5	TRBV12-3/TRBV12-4	CASSGTGNQPQHF	TGTGCCAGCAGTGGGACAGGGAATCAGCCCCAGCATTTT
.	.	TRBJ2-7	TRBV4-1	CASSQEEARSTFEQYF	TGCGCCAGCAGCCAAGAGGAGGCCAGAAGTACGTTCGAGCAGTACTTC
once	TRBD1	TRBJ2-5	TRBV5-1	CASSFTQGAQETQYF	TGCGCCAGCAGCTTTACGCAGGGGGCCCAAGAGACCCAGTACTTC
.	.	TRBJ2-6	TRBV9	CASSATVSGANVLTF	TGTGCCAGCAGCGCGACAGTCTCTGGGGCCAACGTCCTGACTTTC
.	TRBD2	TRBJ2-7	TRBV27	CASSPKGYSGGSSYEQYF	TGTGCCAGCAGCCCAAAGGGATATAGCGGGGGAAGCTCCTACGAGCAGTACTTC
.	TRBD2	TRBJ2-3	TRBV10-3	CAIRRGAPDTQYF	TGTGCCATAAGGCGGGGGGCCCCAGATACGCAGTATTTT
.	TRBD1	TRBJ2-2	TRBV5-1	CASSFRGPATGELFF	TGCGCCAGCAGCTTCAGGGGGCCTGCCACCGGGGAGCTGTTTTTT
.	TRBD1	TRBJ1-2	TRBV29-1	CSVEDVSGGGYTF	TGCAGCGTTGAAGATGTATCAGGGGGTGGCTACACCTTC
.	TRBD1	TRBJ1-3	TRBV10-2	CASADREGNTIYF	TGCGCCAGCGCCGACAGGGAAGGAAACACCATATATTTT
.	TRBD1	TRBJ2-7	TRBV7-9	CASYGLSGTAEQYF	TGTGCCAGCTACGGTCTCTCCGGGACAGCCGAGCAGTACTTC
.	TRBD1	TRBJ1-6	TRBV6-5	CASKNRDRVSPLHF	TGTGCCAGCAAGAACCGGGACAGGGTTTCACCCCTCCACTTT
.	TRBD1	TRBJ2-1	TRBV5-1	CASSLDPDRVDYNEQFF	TGCGCCAGCAGCTTGGACCCGGACAGGGTGGACTACAATGAGCAGTTCTTC
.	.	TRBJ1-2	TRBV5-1	CASSLDSGIYGYTF	TGCGCCAGCAGCTTGGATTCAGGGATCTATGGCTACACCTTC
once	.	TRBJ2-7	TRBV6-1	CASSDGQTYEQYF	TGTGCCAGCAGTGACGGACAGACCTACGAGCAGTACTTC
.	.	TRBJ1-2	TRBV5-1	CASSVQGSNYGYTF	TGCGCCAGCAGCGTACAGGGATCCAACTATGGCTACACCTTC
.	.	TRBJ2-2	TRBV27	CATTSENTGELFF	TGTGCCACCACATCCGAGAACACCGGGGAGCTGTTTTTT
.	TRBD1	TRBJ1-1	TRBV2	CASRKETGAWDTEAFF	TGTGCCAGCAGGAAGGAGACAGGGGCGTGGGACACTGAAGCTTTCTTT
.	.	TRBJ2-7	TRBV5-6	CASSLGGGFYEQYF	TGTGCCAGCAGCTTGGGAGGAGGGTTCTACGAGCAGTACTTC
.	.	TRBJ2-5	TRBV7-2	CASSSAAVETQYF	TGTGCCAGCAGCTCCGCCGCGGTAGAGACCCAGTACTTC
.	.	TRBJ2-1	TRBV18	CASSGVSISNVEQFF	TGTGCCAGCTCAGGTGTGAGTATCTCCAATGTTGAGCAGTTCTTC
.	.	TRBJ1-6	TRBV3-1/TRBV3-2	CASSLRQTYNSPLHF	TGTGCCAGCAGCCTCCGACAGACTTATAATTCACCCCTCCACTTT
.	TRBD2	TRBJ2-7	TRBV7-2	CASSRSGSTSYEQYF	TGTGCCAGCAGCCGTAGCGGGTCGACGTCCTACGAGCAGTACTTC
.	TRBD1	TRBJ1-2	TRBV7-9	CASRGQGNYGYTF	TGTGCCAGCAGAGGACAGGGCAACTATGGCTACACCTTC
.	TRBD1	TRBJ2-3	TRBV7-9	CASSPRTGDTDTQYF	TGTGCCAGCAGCCCCAGGACAGGGGACACAGATACGCAGTATTTT
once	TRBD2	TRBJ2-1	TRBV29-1	CSALAGGRVDEQFF	TGCAGCGCCCTAGCGGGGGGCCGGGTCGATGAGCAGTTCTTC
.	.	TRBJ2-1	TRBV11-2	CASSLLERARYNEQFF	TGTGCCAGCAGCCTCCTTGAGAGGGCGCGCTACAATGAGCAGTTCTTC
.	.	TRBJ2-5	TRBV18	CASSPPLEVLEETQYF	TGTGCCAGCTCACCACCATTGGAGGTCCTGGAAGAGACCCAGTACTTC
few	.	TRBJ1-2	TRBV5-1	CASSASAQGRGYGYTF	TGCGCCAGCTCTGCGTCCGCACAGGGTCGTGGCTATGGCTACACCTTC
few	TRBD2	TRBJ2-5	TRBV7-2	CASSPFGREETQYF	TGTGCCAGCAGCCCCTTTGGGAGGGAAGAGACCCAGTACTTC
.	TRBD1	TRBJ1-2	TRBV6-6	CASRTGGGYGYTF	TGTGCCAGCAGAACAGGGGGCGGCTATGGCTACACCTTC
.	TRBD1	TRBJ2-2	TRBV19	CASSLQGATGTGELFF	TGTGCCAGTAGTCTACAGGGGGCCACTGGCACCGGGGAGCTGTTTTTT
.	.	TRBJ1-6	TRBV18	CASSPRGILNSPLHF	TGTGCCAGCTCACCCCGGGGTATTCTAAATTCACCCCTCCACTTT
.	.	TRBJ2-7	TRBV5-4	CASSPGFTTNPYEQYF	TGTGCCAGCAGCCCTGGATTTACAACTAACCCCTACGAGCAGTACTTC
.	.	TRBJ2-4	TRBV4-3	CASSQVSGDIQYF	TGCGCCAGCAGCCAAGTTTCGGGGGACATTCAGTACTTC
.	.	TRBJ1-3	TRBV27	CASGPGGESGNTIYF	TGTGCCAGCGGGCCCGGAGGTGAATCTGGAAACACCATATATTTT
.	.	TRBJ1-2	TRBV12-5	CASGLEHYGYTF	TGTGCTAGTGGTTTGGAGCACTATGGCTACACCTTC
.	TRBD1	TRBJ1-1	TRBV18	CASSPGTGYMNTEAFF	TGTGCCAGCTCACCCGGGACAGGGTACATGAACACTGAAGCTTTCTTT
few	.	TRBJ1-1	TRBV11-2	CASSLQEDTEAFF	TGTGCCAGCAGCTTACAGGAGGACACTGAAGCTTTCTTT
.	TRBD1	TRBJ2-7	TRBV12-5	CASGLVDRGPSEQYF	TGTGCTAGTGGTTTGGTAGACAGGGGGCCGTCCGAGCAGTACTTC
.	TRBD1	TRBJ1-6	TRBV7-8	CASSLVGGGGNSPLHF	TGTGCCAGCAGCTTAGTAGGGGGCGGCGGTAATTCACCCCTCCACTTT
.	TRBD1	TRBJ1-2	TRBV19	CASRDRGYGYTF	TGTGCCAGCAGAGACAGGGGGTATGGCTACACCTTC
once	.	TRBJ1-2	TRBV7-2	CASSLLVRYGYTF	TGTGCCAGCAGCTTACTCGTTCGGTATGGCTACACCTTC
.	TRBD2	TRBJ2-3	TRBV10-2	CASSEGSGEDTQYF	TGCGCCAGCAGTGAAGGTAGCGGGGAGGATACGCAGTATTTT